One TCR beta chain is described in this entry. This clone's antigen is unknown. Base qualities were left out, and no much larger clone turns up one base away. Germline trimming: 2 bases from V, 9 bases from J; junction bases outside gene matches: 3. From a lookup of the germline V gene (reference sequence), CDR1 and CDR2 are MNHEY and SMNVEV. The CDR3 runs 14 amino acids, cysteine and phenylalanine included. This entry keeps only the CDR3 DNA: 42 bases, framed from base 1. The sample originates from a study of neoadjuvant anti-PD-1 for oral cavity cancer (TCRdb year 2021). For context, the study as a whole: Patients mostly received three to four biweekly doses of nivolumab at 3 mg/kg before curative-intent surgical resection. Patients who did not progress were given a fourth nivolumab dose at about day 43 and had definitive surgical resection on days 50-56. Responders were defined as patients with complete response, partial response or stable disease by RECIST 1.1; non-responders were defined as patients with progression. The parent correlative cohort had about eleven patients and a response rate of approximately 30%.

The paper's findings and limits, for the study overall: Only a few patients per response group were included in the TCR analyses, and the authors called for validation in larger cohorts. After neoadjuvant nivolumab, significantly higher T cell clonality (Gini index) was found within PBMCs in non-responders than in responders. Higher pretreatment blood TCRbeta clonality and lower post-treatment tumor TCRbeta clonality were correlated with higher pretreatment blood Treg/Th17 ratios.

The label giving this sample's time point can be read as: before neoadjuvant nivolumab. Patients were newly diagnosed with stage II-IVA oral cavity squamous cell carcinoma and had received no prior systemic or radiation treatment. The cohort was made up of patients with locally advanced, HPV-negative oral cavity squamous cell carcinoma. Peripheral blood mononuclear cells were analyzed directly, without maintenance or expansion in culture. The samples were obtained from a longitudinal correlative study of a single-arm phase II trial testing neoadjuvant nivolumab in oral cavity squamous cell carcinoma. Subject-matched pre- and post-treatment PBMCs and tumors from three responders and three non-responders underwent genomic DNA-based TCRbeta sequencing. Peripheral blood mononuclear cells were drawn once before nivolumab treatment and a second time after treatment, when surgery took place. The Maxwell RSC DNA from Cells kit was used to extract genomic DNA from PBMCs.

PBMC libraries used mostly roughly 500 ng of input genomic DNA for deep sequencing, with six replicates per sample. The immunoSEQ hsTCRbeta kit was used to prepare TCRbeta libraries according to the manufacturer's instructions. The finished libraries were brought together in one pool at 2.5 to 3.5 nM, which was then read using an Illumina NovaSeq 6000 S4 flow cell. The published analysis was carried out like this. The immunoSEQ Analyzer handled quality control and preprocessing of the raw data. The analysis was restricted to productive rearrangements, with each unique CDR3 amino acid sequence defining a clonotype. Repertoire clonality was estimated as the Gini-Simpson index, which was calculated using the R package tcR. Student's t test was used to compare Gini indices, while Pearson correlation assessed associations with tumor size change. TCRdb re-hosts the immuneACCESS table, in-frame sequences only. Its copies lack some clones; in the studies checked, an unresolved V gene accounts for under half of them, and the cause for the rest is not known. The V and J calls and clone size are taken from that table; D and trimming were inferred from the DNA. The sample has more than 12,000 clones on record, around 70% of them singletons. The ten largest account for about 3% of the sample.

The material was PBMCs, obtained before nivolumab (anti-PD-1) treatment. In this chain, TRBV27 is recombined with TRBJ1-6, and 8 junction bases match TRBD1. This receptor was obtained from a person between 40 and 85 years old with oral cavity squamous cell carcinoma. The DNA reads TGTGCCAGCAGTTTACTAGACAGGGGTTCACCCCTCCACTTT. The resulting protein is CASSLLDRGSPLHF.